A single TCR beta chain is shown here with its context. In the original workflow: Estimation of nucleated cell counts relied on the amplification of reference gene primers. Clones were read by immunoSEQ multiplex PCR, and TCRdb kept only the in-frame ones, dropping some. V, J and clone size are those of that table, while D and trimming were read from the DNA. The profile shows about 59,000 clones, around 80% of them singletons. The CDR3 totals 16 residues. V lost 4 bases and J lost 0, with 13 bases in between. These data originate in a study of blood T cell repertoires in COVID-19. Across the whole study: Some COVID-19 samples were acute and others convalescent; all came from the United States, Italy and Spain.

The chain employs TRBV5-3 and TRBJ2-2; TRBD1 might be the D (5 bases). TRBV5-3 is assigned to the ORF class and has an uncertain function. The sample taken for sequencing was peripheral blood. The receptor comes from a human donor in a cohort sampled during active COVID-19. DNA of the CDR3: TGTGCCAGAAGCGCCCCAGGGCCAACGAACACCGGGGAGCTGTTTTTT. This codes for CARSAPGPTNTGELFF.